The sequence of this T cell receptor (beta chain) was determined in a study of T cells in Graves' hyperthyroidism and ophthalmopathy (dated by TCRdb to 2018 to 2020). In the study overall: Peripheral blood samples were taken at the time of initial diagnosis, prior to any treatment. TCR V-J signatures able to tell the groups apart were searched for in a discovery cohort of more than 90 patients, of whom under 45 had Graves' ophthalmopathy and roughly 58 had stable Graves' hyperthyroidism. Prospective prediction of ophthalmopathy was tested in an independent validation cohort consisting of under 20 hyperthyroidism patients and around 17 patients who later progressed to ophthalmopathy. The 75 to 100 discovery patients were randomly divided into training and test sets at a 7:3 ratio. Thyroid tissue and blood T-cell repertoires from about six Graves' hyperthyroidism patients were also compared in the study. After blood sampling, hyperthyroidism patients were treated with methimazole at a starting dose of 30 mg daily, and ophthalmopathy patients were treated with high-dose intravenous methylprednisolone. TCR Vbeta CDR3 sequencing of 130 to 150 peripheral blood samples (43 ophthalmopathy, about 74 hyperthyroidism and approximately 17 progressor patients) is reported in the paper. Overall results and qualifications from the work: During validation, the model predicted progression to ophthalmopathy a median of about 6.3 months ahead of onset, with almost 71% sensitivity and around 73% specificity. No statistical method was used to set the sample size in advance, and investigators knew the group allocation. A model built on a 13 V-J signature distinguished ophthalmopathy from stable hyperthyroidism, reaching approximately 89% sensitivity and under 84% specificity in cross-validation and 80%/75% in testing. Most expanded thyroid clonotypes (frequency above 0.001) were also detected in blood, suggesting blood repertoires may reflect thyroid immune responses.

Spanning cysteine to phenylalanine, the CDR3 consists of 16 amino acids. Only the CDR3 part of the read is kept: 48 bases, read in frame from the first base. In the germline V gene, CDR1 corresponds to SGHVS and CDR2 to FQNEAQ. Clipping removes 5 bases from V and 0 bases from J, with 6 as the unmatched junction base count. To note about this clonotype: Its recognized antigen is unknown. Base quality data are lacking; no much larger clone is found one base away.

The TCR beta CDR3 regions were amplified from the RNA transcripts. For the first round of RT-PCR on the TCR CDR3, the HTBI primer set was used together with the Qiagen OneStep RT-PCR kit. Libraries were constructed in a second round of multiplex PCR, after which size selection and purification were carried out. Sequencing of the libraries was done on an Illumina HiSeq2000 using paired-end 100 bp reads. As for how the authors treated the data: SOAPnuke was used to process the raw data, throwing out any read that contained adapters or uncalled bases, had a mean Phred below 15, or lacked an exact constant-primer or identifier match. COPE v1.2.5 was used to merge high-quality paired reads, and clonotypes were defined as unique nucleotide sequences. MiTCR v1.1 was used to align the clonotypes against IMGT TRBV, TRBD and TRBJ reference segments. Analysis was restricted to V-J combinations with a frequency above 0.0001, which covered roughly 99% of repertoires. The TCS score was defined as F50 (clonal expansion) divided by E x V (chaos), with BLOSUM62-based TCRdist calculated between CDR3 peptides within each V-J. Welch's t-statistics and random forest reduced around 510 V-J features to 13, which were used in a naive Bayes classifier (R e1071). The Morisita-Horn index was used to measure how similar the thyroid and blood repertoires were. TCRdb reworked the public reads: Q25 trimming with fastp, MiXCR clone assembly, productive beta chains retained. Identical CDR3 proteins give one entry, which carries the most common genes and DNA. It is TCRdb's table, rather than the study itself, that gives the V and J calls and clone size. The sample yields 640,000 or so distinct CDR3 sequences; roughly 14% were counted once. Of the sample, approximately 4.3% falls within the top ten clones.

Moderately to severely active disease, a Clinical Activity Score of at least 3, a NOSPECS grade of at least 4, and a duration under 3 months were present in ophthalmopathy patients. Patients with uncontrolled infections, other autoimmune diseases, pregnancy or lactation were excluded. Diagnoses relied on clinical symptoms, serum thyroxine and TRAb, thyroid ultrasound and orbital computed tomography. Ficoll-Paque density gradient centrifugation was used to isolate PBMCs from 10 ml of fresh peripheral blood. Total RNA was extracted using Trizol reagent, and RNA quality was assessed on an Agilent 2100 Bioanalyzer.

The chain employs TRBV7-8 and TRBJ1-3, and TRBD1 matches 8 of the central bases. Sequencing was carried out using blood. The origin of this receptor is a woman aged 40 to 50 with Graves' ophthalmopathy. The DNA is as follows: TGTGCCAGCAGCCAATCCGGGACAGGCTCTGGAAACACCATATATTTT. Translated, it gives CASSQSGTGSGNTIYF.